The TCR beta chain under discussion was sequenced for a study of T-cell reconstitution after alpha-beta-depleted transplantation in children. V dropped 3 bases and J dropped 9; count of bases not matched to a gene: 7. CDR3 length equals 13 residues. Germline V CDR1 and CDR2: MDHEN, SYDVKM. This clonotype was observed a handful of times. Preparation of the TCRbeta library was carried out with unique molecular identifiers. MiXCR, run by TCRdb on the PCR reads, gives a single entry per CDR3 protein. The table lists 450,000 to 500,000 distinct CDR3 sequences, 9.5% to 15% of them singletons. This chain links TRBV28 with TRBJ2-5; 7 bases are a match to TRBD1. The clonotype comes from a human donor who donated a stem cell graft to a child with combined immunodeficiency. Sequencing used PBMCs from the stem cell graft donor, obtained from the stem cell graft. CDR3 loop: CASSLNEQGAQYF. CDR3 DNA sequence: TGTGCCAGCAGTTTGAACGAGCAGGGGGCCCAGTACTTC.